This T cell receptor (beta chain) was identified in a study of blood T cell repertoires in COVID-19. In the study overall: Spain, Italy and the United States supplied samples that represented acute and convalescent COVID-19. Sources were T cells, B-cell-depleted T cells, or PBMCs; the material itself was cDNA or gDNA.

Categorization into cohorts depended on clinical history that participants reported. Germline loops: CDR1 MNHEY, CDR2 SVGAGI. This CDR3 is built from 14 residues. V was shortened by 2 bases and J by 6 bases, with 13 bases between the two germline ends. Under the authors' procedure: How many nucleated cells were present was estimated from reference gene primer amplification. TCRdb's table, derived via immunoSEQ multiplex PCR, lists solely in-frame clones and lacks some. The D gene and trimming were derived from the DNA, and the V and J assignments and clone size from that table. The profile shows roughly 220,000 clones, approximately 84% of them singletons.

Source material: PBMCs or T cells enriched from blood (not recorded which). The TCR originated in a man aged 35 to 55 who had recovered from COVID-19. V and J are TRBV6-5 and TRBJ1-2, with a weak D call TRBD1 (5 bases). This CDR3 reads CASSYGGVYDGYTF. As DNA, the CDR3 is TGTGCCAGCAGTTACGGAGGGGTCTATGATGGCTACACCTTC.